This T cell receptor (beta chain) was documented in a study of blood T cells in healthy people across ages. Looking at the study overall: Template switching recovered approximately one barcoded beta molecule for every two T cells. Whole-study findings and limits: A strong correlation was found between TCR beta diversity and the percentage of naive T cells.

Primed by a sample-barcoded 5' primer and a J-beta primer mix, a second PCR proceeded for about 6 to 11 cycles. TCRdb recomputed calls from the 5' RACE reads with MiXCR, one row per CDR3 protein. Of 1.5 million to 2 million distinct CDR3 sequences listed, about two fifths are singletons. On this clonotype: Its antigen is still unknown.

This CDR3 has 13 residues. The V gene lost 2 bases and the J gene lost 6 bases, with 9 bases spanning the gap. Germline values: CDR1 SGDLS, CDR2 YYNGEE. This sequence was found in a human donor in good health. The material sequenced was blood. The chain carries TRBV9 and TRBJ2-4; TRBD1 or TRBD2 may be the D gene (5 bases each). CDR3 DNA: TGTGCCAGCAGCGTCGGGACCTCAAACATTCAGTACTTC. Its translation is CASSVGTSNIQYF.